The 16 T cell receptor beta chains reported below all come from one sample, sequenced in a study of lung T cells in sarcoidosis with Löfgren's syndrome. TCRdb processed the reads anew with MiXCR; each CDR3 protein has one entry. The table has about 20,000 distinct CDR3 sequences, 20% to 25% seen once. Sequencing used CD4+ T cells from PBMCs. Receptor source: a human donor with sarcoidosis (Löfgren's syndrome or another form), or a control subject (not recorded which).

This clonotype is judged medium-sized. The V gene is TRBV28, the J gene TRBJ2-7; D uncertain. The V gene's germline CDR1 is MDHEN and CDR2 SYDVKM. V shed 6 bases and J shed 1 base, with 19 bases lying between them. This CDR3 contains 16 residues. The CDR3 DNA is TGTGCCAGCAGCCCAAACGACGGGTCGAGGTCCTACGAGCAGTACTTC. Amino acid sequence: CASSPNDGSRSYEQYF.

The CDR3 here is CASSYSAGDTDTQYF. The CDR3 nucleotides read TGTGCCAGCAGTTACTCGGCAGGGGACACAGATACGCAGTATTTT. J is TRBJ2-3 and V is TRBV6-6; tentative D call: TRBD1 (6 bases). The germline V gene has CDR1 MNHNY and CDR2 SVGAGI (reference sequence). The CDR3 is 15 residues long. The V end was cut by 0 bases, the J end by 2 bases, with 9 bases between.

This clonotype has a count of ten or more. V and J are TRBV20-1 and TRBJ1-1, with D perhaps matching TRBD1 (6 bases). V was pared by 3 bases and J by 0 bases, with 14 bases between. CDR1 is DFQATT, CDR2 SNEGSKA, per germline (reference sequence). The CDR3 consists of 15 residues. The CDR3 nucleotides read TGCAGTGCTAGCTATCCCCAGGGGATGAACACTGAAGCTTTCTTT. Encoded protein: CSASYPQGMNTEAFF.

This clonotype was seen many times. The rearrangement joins TRBV20-1 to TRBJ2-3; 11 bases line up with TRBD2. Germline values: CDR1 DFQATT, CDR2 SNEGSKA (reference sequence). J lost 2 bases, V lost 0 bases, and 7 bases had no gene match. This CDR3 spans 17 amino acids. The CDR3 loop is CSARDQTSGGYTDTQYF. CDR3 coding DNA: TGCAGTGCTAGAGATCAAACTAGCGGGGGATACACAGATACGCAGTATTTT.

For this clonotype: A single base separates this from a much larger clone, so it may be a read error. V and J are TRBV19 and TRBJ2-7; 7 bases map to TRBD1. The germline CDR1 and CDR2 sequences are LNHDA and SQIVND (reference sequence). CDR3 size: 13 residues. CDR3 region: CACSTGDLYEQYF. The CDR3 nucleotides are TGTGCCTGTAGTACAGGGGATCTTTACGAGCAGTACTTC.

About this clonotype: This could be a read error, since a much larger clone is one nucleotide away. This rearrangement joins TRBV14 to TRBJ2-1, with 8 nucleotides matching TRBD1. There are 16 residues in the CDR3. From germline, CDR1 is SGHDN and CDR2 FVKESK. V lost 4 bases, J lost 2 bases, and 7 bases stayed unmatched. CDR3 loop: CASSRTRQGTYNEQFF. The CDR3 DNA reads as TGTGCCAGCAGCCGAACACGACAGGGGACCTACAATGAGCAGTTCTTC.

This clonotype came up many times. CDR3 sequence reads: CASSLDRGDNTIYF. In nucleotides, the CDR3 is TGTGCCAGCAGCTTAGACAGGGGAGACAACACCATATATTTT. This rearrangement joins TRBV7-9 to TRBJ1-3, with 7 bases matching TRBD1. V dropped 1 base and J dropped 7; count of bases not matched to a gene: 4. Germline V lookup: CDR1 SEHNR, CDR2 FQNEAQ (reference sequence). The CDR3 contains 14 residues.

Only a few counts were recorded for this clonotype. This chain joins TRBV3-1 and TRBJ2-2; D call uncertain. With 0 bases removed from V and 6 bases from J, the gap between germline ends came to 8 bases. Germline CDR1 LGHDT, CDR2 YNNKEL (reference sequence). CDR3 size: 14 residues. The CDR3 DNA reads as TGTGCCAGCAGCCAAGACTCAGCCCCCGGGGAGCTGTTTTTT. Protein sequence: CASSQDSAPGELFF.

A word on this clonotype: Since the CDR3 does not end with the conserved phenylalanine or tryptophan, this likely comes from a read error. The V call is TRBV27, the J call TRBJ2-7; TRBD2 matches 11 bases. V lost 4 bases to trimming and J lost 3 bases; unmatched junction nucleotides: 5. Germline loops: CDR1 MNHEY, CDR2 SMNVEV (reference sequence). This CDR3 contains 15 residues. This CDR3 is CASSSGTSGSYEQYL. In DNA form, the CDR3 reads TGTGCCAGCAGTTCAGGGACTAGCGGAAGCTACGAGCAGTACCTC.

This clonotype is classed as medium-sized. The gene calls are TRBV7-2 and TRBJ1-5, with D uncertain. Germline values: CDR1 SGHTA, CDR2 FQGNSA. CDR3 length: 14 residues. V gave up 5 bases and J gave up 3 bases, with 11 bases separating them. The CDR3 region is CASSPKSVNQPQHF. CDR3 DNA: TGTGCCAGCAGCCCCAAGTCAGTCAATCAGCCCCAGCATTTT. Based on the CDR3 plus reference TRBV7-2 and TRBJ1-5, the full variable domain is GAGVSQSPSNKVTEKGKDVELRCDPISGHTALYWYRQSLGQGLEFLIYFQGNSAPDKSGLPSDRFSAERTGGSVSTLTIQRTQQEDSAVYLCASSPKSVNQPQHFGDGTRLSIL.

A note on this clonotype: This may stem from a read error, because a much larger clone lies one nucleotide away. V usage is TRBV3-1 and J usage is TRBJ2-7; D may be TRBD2 (5 bases). Trimming pared 4 bases from V and 1 base from J, leaving 14 bases between. Per germline, CDR1 LGHDT and CDR2 YNNKEL (reference sequence). CDR3 length equals 15 residues. CDR3 region: CASSPNGIASYEQYF. CDR3 nucleotide sequence: TGTGCCAGCAGCCCCAACGGGATAGCGTCCTACGAGCAGTACTTC.

Sample share makes this clonotype medium-sized. V usage is TRBV27 and J usage is TRBJ2-7, with 7 bases fitting TRBD1. This CDR3 region has 15 residues. With 5 bases clipped from V and 6 bases from J, the junction kept 13 bases outside the gene matches. CDR1 MNHEY and CDR2 SMNVEV come from the germline V gene (reference sequence). CDR3 residues: CASSIQTPQGSEQYF. CDR3 nucleotides: TGTGCCAGCAGTATCCAGACACCACAGGGGTCCGAGCAGTACTTC.

This clonotype ranks as medium-sized (0.01 to 0.1%). This rearrangement joins TRBV7-6 to TRBJ1-1, with D possibly being TRBD1 (5 bases). The CDR3 sequence is 16 residues long. Trimming shortened V by 4 bases and J by 0 bases, and 15 bases separated the two germline ends. Germline CDR1 and CDR2: SGHVS and FNYEAQ. The CDR3 bases are TGTGCCAGCAGCTACGGGGTTGACAGCCTGAACACTGAAGCTTTCTTT. This gives the protein CASSYGVDSLNTEAFF.

This clonotype occurred many times. The chain combines TRBV11-1 with TRBJ2-2, with 7 positions matching TRBD1. The V gene end was trimmed by 1 base and the J gene end by 3 bases; junction bases not matched to a gene: 2. Germline V gene sequence: CDR1 SGHAT, CDR2 FQDESV (reference sequence). This CDR3 is built from 15 residues. CDR3 in DNA: TGTGCCAGCAGCTTAGGAGGGGGCCACACCGGGGAGCTGTTTTTT. Protein: CASSLGGGHTGELFF. The complete variable domain, with remaining parts taken from reference TRBV11-1 and TRBJ2-2, reads EAEVAQSPRYKITEKSQAVAFWCDPISGHATLYWYRQILGQGPELLVQFQDESVVDDSQLPKDRFSAERLKGVDSTLKIQPAELGDSAMYLCASSLGGGHTGELFFGEGSRLTVL.

This clonotype was seen repeatedly, ten times or more. The rearrangement joins TRBV2 to TRBJ2-5; 7 bases line up with TRBD1. The CDR3 totals 15 residues. Germline V CDR1 and CDR2: SNHLY, FYNNEI. The junction had 6 bases not matched to a gene; V was cut back by 3 bases and J by 2 bases. Here the CDR3 reads CASSESGTAQETQYF. The CDR3 DNA is TGTGCCAGCAGTGAGTCCGGGACAGCTCAAGAGACCCAGTACTTC.

This clonotype ranks as medium-sized. The V and J genes are TRBV6-2 or TRBV6-3 and TRBJ2-2, with TRBD2 matching 16 bases. Germline lookup yields CDR1 MNHEY and CDR2 SVGEGT. The CDR3 has 18 residues. J was trimmed by 6 bases and V by 0 bases; bases with no gene match: 4. The CDR3 protein is CASSYSGLAGGLAGELFF. The CDR3, as DNA: TGTGCCAGCAGTTACTCGGGACTAGCGGGAGGGCTCGCCGGGGAGCTGTTTTTT.